Listed below are T cell receptor beta chains from one sample, sequenced in a study of blood T cell repertoires in COVID-19. TCRdb's copy holds only in-frame clones and misses some; the assay was immunoSEQ multiplex PCR. The data show roughly 40,000 clones, with roughly nine tenths seen just once and around 20% held by the top ten. Material for sequencing was peripheral blood. These receptor sequences come from a man over 45 in a cohort sampled during active COVID-19. The CDR3 runs from the conserved cysteine through the conserved F or W. A D gene is named only where the DNA matches it firmly. Not every row has a clone size; where given, it reads once, few, many or a size class.

>TRBV7-9|TRBJ2-6|TRBD1|NA
CASSGGTGDSGANVLTF
TGTGCCAGCAGCGGGGGCACAGGGGACTCTGGGGCCAACGTCCTGACTTTC
>TRBV19|TRBJ1-2|TRBD1|once
CASSDRGRRHGYTF
TGTGCCAGTAGTGACAGGGGGCGGCGGCATGGCTACACCTTC
>TRBV9|TRBJ1-2|TRBD1|NA
CASSESGTGNGYTF
TGTGCCAGCAGCGAATCCGGGACAGGGAATGGCTACACCTTC
>TRBV27|TRBJ2-5|TRBD1|NA
CASSRGTEQETQYF
TGTGCCAGCAGTCGTGGGACAGAACAAGAGACCCAGTACTTC
>TRBV14|TRBJ2-2|NA|NA
CASSQGGGPGELFF
TGTGCCAGCAGCCAAGGGGGGGGGCCCGGGGAGCTGTTTTTT
>TRBV19|TRBJ2-1|TRBD2|few
CASSIEETSQFF
TGTGCCAGTAGTATAGAAGAGACTAGCCAGTTCTTC
>TRBV10-2|TRBJ2-2|TRBD2|NA
CAGLAGDQMNTGELFF
TGCGCCGGACTAGCGGGGGACCAAATGAACACCGGGGAGCTGTTTTTT
>TRBV19|TRBJ2-2|TRBD2|NA
CASSIGTSGTNTGELFF
TGTGCCAGTAGTATAGGGACTAGCGGGACGAACACCGGGGAGCTGTTTTTT
>TRBV24-1|TRBJ1-4|TRBD1|few
CATSDSTGGGYEKLFF
TGTGCCACCAGTGACTCGACAGGGGGCGGGTATGAAAAACTGTTTTTT
>TRBV7-6|TRBJ2-2|TRBD2|NA
CASTGTSGMSTGELFF
TGTGCCAGTACCGGGACTAGCGGGATGTCTACCGGGGAGCTGTTTTTT
>TRBV11-2|TRBJ2-5|NA|many
CASSPGTLAYQETQYF
TGTGCCAGCAGCCCCGGGACTTTGGCGTACCAAGAGACCCAGTACTTC
>TRBV6-5|TRBJ1-6|TRBD1|NA
CASSTGTAYSPLHF
TGTGCCAGCAGTACCGGGACAGCTTATTCACCCCTCCACTTT
>TRBV7-2|TRBJ1-5|NA|NA
CASSLVYNQPQHF
TGTGCCAGCAGCTTAGTCTACAATCAGCCCCAGCATTTT
>TRBV6-5|TRBJ2-7|NA|NA
CAITGNPYEQYF
TGTGCCATTACAGGGAACCCCTACGAGCAGTACTTC
>TRBV3-1/TRBV3-2|TRBJ1-6|TRBD1|NA
CASSQRDRTNSPLHF
TGTGCCAGCAGCCAAAGGGACAGGACGAATTCACCCCTCCACTTT
>TRBV9|TRBJ2-1|TRBD1|NA
CASSHNTGTGNNNEQFF
TGTGCCAGCAGCCACAACACCGGGACAGGTAATAACAATGAGCAGTTCTTC
>TRBV9|TRBJ1-2|NA|NA
CASSVDGDYGYTF
TGTGCCAGCAGCGTAGACGGGGACTATGGCTACACCTTC
>TRBV5-1|TRBJ2-2|NA|few
CASSEQALHTGELFF
TGCGCCAGCAGCGAGCAGGCCCTCCACACCGGGGAGCTGTTTTTT
>TRBV14|TRBJ1-3|NA|NA
CASSQTGNVGDTIYF
TGTGCCAGCAGCCAAACAGGGAATGTAGGAGACACCATATATTTT
>TRBV4-3|TRBJ1-2|TRBD1|NA
CASSQEYSGGAGYGYTF
TGCGCCAGCAGCCAAGAATATTCAGGGGGCGCCGGCTATGGCTACACCTTC
>TRBV4-1|TRBJ2-2|TRBD2|NA
CASRGLAGTPGELFF
TGCGCCAGCAGGGGACTAGCGGGGACCCCCGGGGAGCTGTTTTTT
>TRBV10-2|TRBJ2-1|NA|NA
CASTSSSYNEQFF
TGCGCCAGCACTAGCAGTTCCTACAATGAGCAGTTCTTC
>TRBV27|TRBJ2-4|TRBD2|NA
CASTSHGGGTKNIQYF
TGTGCCAGCACCTCTCATGGGGGGGGAACCAAAAACATTCAGTACTTC
>TRBV6-1|TRBJ2-5|NA|NA
CASSEWQNQETQYF
TGTGCCAGCAGTGAATGGCAGAACCAAGAGACCCAGTACTTC
>TRBV11-3|TRBJ2-1|NA|NA
CASSFTNNEQFF
TGTGCCAGCAGCTTTACAAACAATGAGCAGTTCTTC
>TRBV9|TRBJ2-2|NA|NA
CASSVREWTENTGELFF
TGTGCCAGCAGCGTAAGAGAGTGGACAGAGAACACCGGGGAGCTGTTTTTT
>TRBV18|TRBJ2-1|NA|NA
CASSPMRDHYNEQFF
TGTGCCAGCTCACCAATGCGGGATCACTACAATGAGCAGTTCTTC
>TRBV27|TRBJ2-7|TRBD2|few
CASSLSSSGGYYEQYF
TGTGCCAGCAGTTTATCCTCTAGCGGGGGGTACTACGAGCAGTACTTC
>TRBV5-1|TRBJ1-1|NA|NA
CASSKQGVNTEAFF
TGCGCCAGCAGCAAACAAGGGGTGAACACTGAAGCTTTCTTT